These 27 T cell receptor beta chains were sequenced from one sample in a study of CD8+ T cells in alopecia areata. Treatment of the sample: oral pan-JAK inhibitor, 5-10 mg twice daily. Extraction and reverse transcription of RNA yielded cDNA as the sequencing template. Assay used: immunoSEQ multiplex PCR; TCRdb lists only in-frame clones, some missing. This sample carries about 180,000 clones, 51% of them seen once, and the ten largest clones take about a tenth. This specimen consisted of CD8+ T cells sorted from blood, obtained between weeks 51 and 54, from a patient treated with tofacitinib. The receptors shown here come from a human donor with alopecia areata.

The table lists this clone with a few counts. V usage is TRBV30 and J usage is TRBJ2-2, with TRBD1 identical over 7 bases. The V gene end was trimmed by 1 base and the J gene end by 4 bases; junction bases not matched to a gene: 3. Germline CDR1 reads GTSNPN; CDR2 reads SVGIG (reference sequence). The CDR3 is 14 residues long. CDR3 sequence: CAWSDRGSTGELFF. The CDR3 DNA reads as TGTGCCTGGAGTGACAGGGGTAGCACCGGGGAGCTGTTTTTT.

The chain carries TRBV7-9 and TRBJ1-1; 9 nucleotides line up with TRBD1. Germline V CDR1 and CDR2: SEHNR, FQNEAQ (reference sequence). V shed 4 bases and J 5 bases; nucleotides not matched to a gene: 2. This CDR3 contains 13 residues. CDR3 region: CASSWTGATEAFF. CDR3 nucleotides: TGTGCCAGCAGCTGGACAGGGGCGACTGAAGCTTTCTTT.

This clone was seen once. The chain joins TRBV18 to TRBJ2-6; D might be TRBD2 (7 bases). V was clipped by 8 bases and J by 0 bases, with 23 bases between them. CDR3 length: 19 amino acids. Germline CDR1 and CDR2: KGHSH and LQKENI. This chain's CDR3 is CASTHQGRAYPSGANVLTF. In DNA form, the CDR3 reads TGTGCCAGCACTCACCAGGGGAGGGCTTATCCCTCTGGGGCCAACGTCCTGACTTTC.

The genes are TRBV7-8 and TRBJ2-1; D not certain. V lost 1 base, J lost 5 bases, and 12 bases lay in between. In germline, CDR1 is SGHVS, CDR2 FQNEAQ. The length of the CDR3 is 15 residues. CDR3 protein: CASSLGILAHNEQFF. As DNA, the CDR3 is TGTGCCAGCAGCTTAGGCATCCTGGCCCACAATGAGCAGTTCTTC.

This chain joins TRBV25-1 and TRBJ1-2; D is unclear. The germline V gene has CDR1 MGHDK and CDR2 SYGVNS. This CDR3 spans 14 amino acids. V was clipped by 0 bases and J by 9 bases, with 14 bases between them. The CDR3: CASSEYSILGRYTF. The CDR3 DNA reads TGTGCCAGCAGTGAATATAGCATCCTGGGTCGCTACACCTTC.

The V call is TRBV9, the J call TRBJ2-1; TRBD1 or TRBD2 may be the D gene (6 bases each). The CDR3 has 14 amino acids. The germline V gene has CDR1 SGDLS and CDR2 YYNGEE. V lost 0 bases, J lost 8 bases, and 12 bases lay in between. The CDR3 protein is CASSVVGGGDEQFF. DNA of the CDR3: TGTGCCAGCAGCGTAGTCGGAGGGGGAGATGAGCAGTTCTTC.

This chain connects TRBV2 to TRBJ2-2; D may be TRBD1 (6 bases). V lost 7 bases and J lost 0, with 9 bases in between. The germline V gene has CDR1 SNHLY and CDR2 FYNNEI. This CDR3 is 14 amino acids long. This chain's CDR3 is CASKDSTNTGELFF. CDR3 in DNA: TGTGCCAGCAAGGACAGTACGAACACCGGGGAGCTGTTTTTT. Together with reference TRBV2 and TRBJ2-2, the CDR3 gives the full variable domain: EPEVTQTPSHQVTQMGQEVILRCVPISNHLYFYWYRQILGQKVEFLVSFYNNEISEKSEIFDDQFSVERPDGSNFTLKIRSTKLEDSAMYFCASKDSTNTGELFFGEGSRLTVL.

The rearrangement joins TRBV5-1 to TRBJ2-7; possibly TRBD2 for D (5 bases). The CDR3 runs 14 residues. Germline V lookup: CDR1 SGHRS, CDR2 YFSETQ. Trimming removed 5 bases from V and 2 bases from J, with 14 bases in between. DNA of the CDR3: TGCGCCAGCAGACCCAACGGGGTACCCTACGAGCAGTACTTC. It specifies CASRPNGVPYEQYF.

CDR3: CASSPSGTGELFF. CDR3 DNA: TGTGCCAGCAGTCCGTCGGGCACCGGGGAGCTGTTTTTT. The chain joins TRBV27 to TRBJ2-2; D unclear. From germline, CDR1 is MNHEY and CDR2 SMNVEV (reference sequence). The CDR3 spans 13 residues. Trimming removed 5 bases from V and 4 bases from J, with 8 bases in between.

The table lists this clone with a few counts. The CDR3 region has the DNA TGTGCCTGGACGGGGGAGGCACGAGAGACCCAGTACTTC. Amino acids: CAWTGEARETQYF. This chain links TRBV30 with TRBJ2-5; D perhaps matches TRBD2 (6 bases). The germline gives CDR1 GTSNPN, CDR2 SVGIG (reference sequence). The CDR3 contains 13 residues. V was pared by 4 bases and J by 4 bases, with 13 bases between.

This clone was seen only a few times. The chain is built from TRBV2 and TRBJ2-4, with unresolved D. The V gene lost 8 bases and the J gene lost 6 bases, with 11 bases spanning the gap. Germline CDR1 is SNHLY and CDR2 is FYNNEI. The CDR3 has 12 residues. The CDR3 loop reads CASLGESNIQYF. The CDR3 DNA reads TGTGCCAGCCTTGGGGAATCAAACATTCAGTACTTC.

The chain has TRBV7-3 and TRBJ2-7; a possible D gene is TRBD2 (6 bases). This CDR3 is 14 amino acids long. Germline CDR1 SGHTA, CDR2 FQGTGA. V lost 0 bases and J lost 6, with 12 bases in between. In DNA, the CDR3 is TGTGCCAGCAGCTTAACGGGCGGGGCAGGCGAGCAGTACTTC. Its protein is CASSLTGGAGEQYF.

The genes are TRBV5-6 and TRBJ2-7, with D possibly TRBD2 on 6 matching bases. This CDR3 comprises 15 residues. Germline lookup yields CDR1 SGHDT and CDR2 YYEEEE. V shed 4 bases and J shed 5 bases, with 19 bases lying between them. The CDR3 sequence: CASSLGDSGGHEQYF. The CDR3 DNA reads TGTGCCAGCAGCCTGGGAGACAGTGGAGGGCACGAGCAGTACTTC. The full variable domain, completed using reference TRBV5-6 and TRBJ2-7, is DAGVTQSPTHLIKTRGQQVTLRCSPKSGHDTVSWYQQALGQGPQFIFQYYEEEERQRGNFPDRFSGHQFPNYSSELNVNALLLGDSALYLCASSLGDSGGHEQYFGPGTRLTVT.

In its sample, this clone was seen a few times. V and J are TRBV6-1 and TRBJ2-3, with 9 bases identical to TRBD2. In germline, CDR1 is MNHNS, CDR2 SASEGT. The trim removed 8 bases at V and 0 bases at J, leaving 6 bases unmatched. This CDR3 comprises 15 residues. The CDR3 DNA sequence: TGTGCCAGCTCGGGACTAGCTTCGAGCACAGATACGCAGTATTTT. This sequence encodes CASSGLASSTDTQYF.

This chain uses TRBV27 with TRBJ2-2; weak D call: TRBD1 (6 bases). The CDR3 has 15 amino acids. Trimming pared 1 base from V and 1 base from J, leaving 7 bases between. CDR1 and CDR2 from the germline V gene are MNHEY and SMNVEV (reference sequence). The CDR3 DNA is TGTGCCAGCAGTTTATTGGGACAGAACACCGGGGAGCTGTTTTTT. Translating gives CASSLLGQNTGELFF.

This clone was recorded a few times. The chain uses TRBV7-9 and TRBJ2-4; D is undetermined. Germline V CDR1 and CDR2: SEHNR, FQNEAQ (reference sequence). V was shortened by 5 bases and J by 0 bases, with 20 bases between the two germline ends. There are 18 residues in the CDR3. The CDR3 protein is CASSPASLKGLAKNIQYF. CDR3 DNA: TGTGCCAGCAGCCCAGCGTCTCTCAAAGGCTTAGCCAAAAACATTCAGTACTTC. The variable domain in full, completed from reference TRBV7-9 and TRBJ2-4, reads DTGVSQNPRHKITKRGQNVTFRCDPISEHNRLYWYRQTLGQGPEFLTYFQNEAQLEKSRLLSDRFSAERPKGSFSTLEIQRTEQGDSAMYLCASSPASLKGLAKNIQYFGAGTRLSVL.

The chain couples TRBV29-1 to TRBJ2-1, with TRBD1 matching over 7 bases. The CDR3 loop spans 12 amino acids. The V and J ends lost 5 bases and 6 bases, in that order; junction bases with no gene match: 4. The V gene's germline CDR1 is SQVTM and CDR2 ANQGSEA. The CDR3 spells CSVHRGRNEQFF. The CDR3, as DNA: TGCAGCGTTCACAGGGGTCGCAATGAGCAGTTCTTC.

In its sample, this clone was seen once. The chain has TRBV9 and TRBJ1-1; no firm D call. Germline V gives CDR1 SGDLS, CDR2 YYNGEE. The CDR3 sequence is 13 residues long. V lost 3 bases and J lost 4, with 10 bases in between. CDR3 residues: CASSDGMGTEAFF. CDR3 DNA: TGTGCCAGCAGCGACGGTATGGGCACTGAAGCTTTCTTT.

In DNA, the CDR3 is TGTGCCAGCAGCTTGCCTAGCAATGAGCAGTTCTTC. It codes for CASSLPSNEQFF. The rearrangement joins TRBV5-4 to TRBJ2-1; D not certain. Germline CDR1 is SGHNT and CDR2 is YYREEE (reference sequence). This CDR3 comprises 12 residues. Trimming pared 1 base from V and 6 bases from J, leaving 5 bases between.

J is TRBJ2-7 and V is TRBV7-8; D unresolved. This CDR3 is built from 15 residues. Germline assignment: CDR1 SGHVS and CDR2 FQNEAQ. The V and J ends lost 2 bases and 2 bases respectively, with 13 bases between them. CDR3 loop: CASSLSESYPYEQYF. CDR3 DNA: TGTGCCAGCAGCTTAAGCGAGAGCTACCCCTACGAGCAGTACTTC.

The chain uses TRBV6-6 and TRBJ2-3; D not certain. V lost 11 bases to trimming and J lost 1 base, with 16 bases between them. The CDR3 totals 14 residues. Per germline, CDR1 MNHNY and CDR2 SVGAGI (reference sequence). This CDR3 is CAVREGWGTDTQYF. CDR3 in DNA: TGTGCCGTTAGGGAAGGATGGGGCACAGATACGCAGTATTTT.

This clone appeared a few times. The sample has other DNA sequences that encode this CDR3 too. The J gene is TRBJ1-5, the V gene TRBV9; D remains unclear. From germline, CDR1 is SGDLS and CDR2 YYNGEE. Trimming removed 0 bases from V and 2 bases from J, with 3 bases in between. The length of the CDR3 is 13 residues. The CDR3 protein is CASSVDGNQPQHF. The CDR3 DNA follows: TGTGCCAGCAGCGTAGACGGCAATCAGCCCCAGCATTTT.

The V gene is TRBV9, the J gene TRBJ1-1; 9 nucleotides align to TRBD1. The CDR3 has 16 amino acids. Germline V lookup: CDR1 SGDLS, CDR2 YYNGEE. Trimming removed 3 bases from V and 4 bases from J; junction bases left unmatched: 10. The CDR3 protein is CASSDLRGQGFTEAFF. The DNA of the CDR3 is TGTGCCAGCAGCGACCTCCGGGGACAGGGTTTCACTGAAGCTTTCTTT.

The table lists this clone with a few counts. The rearrangement uses TRBV9 and TRBJ2-1, with 10 bases that match TRBD2. Germline CDR1 SGDLS, CDR2 YYNGEE. After removal of 0 bases from V and 7 bases from J, the junction contained 1 base not matched to a gene. The length of the CDR3 is 14 residues. CDR3 DNA: TGTGCCAGCAGCGTAGAGGGACTAGCGAATGAGCAGTTCTTC. Protein product: CASSVEGLANEQFF.

This chain uses TRBV5-6 with TRBJ2-2; D ambiguous. This CDR3 has 12 residues. V was pared by 4 bases and J by 6 bases, with 7 bases between. Germline V gives CDR1 SGHDT, CDR2 YYEEEE. CDR3 in DNA: TGTGCCAGCAGCAAATGGTCCGGGGAGCTGTTTTTT. It translates to CASSKWSGELFF.

The J gene is TRBJ2-5, the V gene TRBV5-1; perhaps TRBD1 as D (6 bases). Germline assignment: CDR1 SGHRS and CDR2 YFSETQ. This CDR3 spans 14 amino acids. The V and J ends lost 4 bases and 3 bases respectively, with 13 bases between them. CDR3 region: CASSPTTGEETQYF. DNA for the CDR3: TGCGCCAGCAGCCCGACGACAGGAGAAGAGACCCAGTACTTC.

The V call is TRBV27, the J call TRBJ1-2; D is unclear. V was cut by 7 bases and J by 7 bases, with 16 bases left in between. Germline lookup yields CDR1 MNHEY and CDR2 SMNVEV (reference sequence). The CDR3 has 13 residues. The CDR3 bases are TGTGCCAGCACCCCCGGGCCCACGATTGGCTACACCTTC. Protein: CASTPGPTIGYTF.